Below, one T cell receptor (beta chain) is given with its context. Its antigen is as yet unknown. This sample stems from a study of tumor-infiltrating lymphocytes in localized non-small cell lung cancer. Overall study: Resected tumor was paired with non-adjacent uninvolved lung from the same patient.

Broader study findings: TCR sequencing covered a subset of patients with enough tissue.

The data were produced by immunoSEQ multiplex PCR, yet TCRdb's version contains in-frame clones alone and is incomplete. The top ten clones hold more than 10% of a sample with 7,300 or so clones, about 65% of them seen once. CDR3 length equals 14 residues. Trimming at V came to 6 bases and at J to 10 bases, leaving 8 bases not matched to a gene. CDR1 and CDR2 (germline): SGHRS, YFSETQ. The V and J genes are TRBV5-1 and TRBJ1-6; 9 nucleotides line up with TRBD1. The receptor was derived from a human donor with non-small cell lung cancer. Sequencing was performed on uninvolved lung tissue not adjacent to the tumor. The CDR3 nucleotides read TGCGCCAGCAACAAGGGACAGGGAGGCTCACCCCTCCACTTT. Amino acid sequence: CASNKGQGGSPLHF.